This paragraph reports one TCR beta chain. These data come from a study of cytomegalovirus exposure and HLA in healthy donors. With 60 Vbeta and 13 Jbeta primers, the PCR was carried out. Generated by immunoSEQ multiplex PCR, the TCRdb table keeps only in-frame clones and is missing some. The sample lists about 120,000 clones, roughly four fifths occurring once. The receptor comes from a woman younger than 35 in good health and CMV-seronegative. The specimen was PBMCs.

The CDR3 DNA is TGCGCCAGCAGGTGGGACAGGGATAATTCACCCCTCCACTTT. This gives the protein CASRWDRDNSPLHF. The V gene is TRBV4-1, the J gene TRBJ1-6; 9 bases line up with TRBD1. V lost 6 bases, J lost 5 bases, and 2 bases stayed unmatched. The V gene's germline CDR1 is MGHRA and CDR2 YSYEKL. This CDR3 is 14 amino acids long.